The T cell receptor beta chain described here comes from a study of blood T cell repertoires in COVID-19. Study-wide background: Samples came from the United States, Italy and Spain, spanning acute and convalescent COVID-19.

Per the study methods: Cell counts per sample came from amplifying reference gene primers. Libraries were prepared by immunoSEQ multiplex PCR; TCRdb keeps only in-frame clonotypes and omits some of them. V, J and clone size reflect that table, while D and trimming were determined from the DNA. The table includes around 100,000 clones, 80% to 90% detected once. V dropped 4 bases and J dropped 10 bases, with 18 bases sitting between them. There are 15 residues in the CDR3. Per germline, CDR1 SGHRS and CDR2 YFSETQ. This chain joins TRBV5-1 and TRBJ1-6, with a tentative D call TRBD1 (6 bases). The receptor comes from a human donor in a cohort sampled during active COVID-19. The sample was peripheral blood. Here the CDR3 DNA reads TGCGCCAGCAGCGGAACAGGGATCGGGGAGTCACCCCTCCACTTT. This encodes CASSGTGIGESPLHF.